The rows below give T cell receptor beta chains drawn from one sample of a study of PD-1 blockade in classical Hodgkin lymphoma. TCRdb's copy holds only in-frame clones and misses some; the assay was immunoSEQ multiplex PCR. The sample lists 15,000 to 20,000 clones, about 88% seen once, with roughly 5.2% in the top ten. The sample here was CD8+ T cells from blood, taken before the fourth cycle of nivolumab. Every receptor here comes from a human donor with classical Hodgkin lymphoma. Each CDR3 is given with its conserved first and last residue. A D gene is named only where the DNA matches it firmly. Where a row states a size, it is once, few, many or the class of an expanded clone; other rows omit it.

j_call clone_size v_call d_call cdr3_aa cdr3_nt
TRBJ2-7 NA TRBV28 TRBD2 CASSLLAGGAYEQYF TGTGCCAGCAGTCTTCTAGCGGGAGGGGCCTACGAGCAGTACTTC
TRBJ2-1 NA TRBV25-1 TRBD1 CASIGTGVYNEQFF TGTGCCAGCATAGGGACAGGGGTCTACAATGAGCAGTTCTTC
TRBJ1-2 NA TRBV14 NA CASSQERSGTARGYTF TGTGCCAGCAGCCAAGAGAGGAGCGGGACGGCTCGCGGCTACACCTTC
TRBJ2-3 NA TRBV7-9 TRBD2 CASSGTSTSGSTDTQYF TGTGCCAGCAGCGGCACTTCGACTAGCGGTAGCACAGATACGCAGTATTTT
TRBJ1-1 NA TRBV29-1 TRBD1 CSVGPGQGGTEAFF TGCAGCGTTGGACCGGGACAGGGGGGAACTGAAGCTTTCTTT
TRBJ2-2 NA TRBV19 TRBD2 CASSIEAGEDTGELFF TGTGCCAGTAGTATAGAAGCGGGAGAGGACACCGGGGAGCTGTTTTTT
TRBJ1-5 NA TRBV19 NA CASSNPRGAPSWEPQHF TGTGCCAGTAGTAATCCACGGGGGGCGCCTTCTTGGGAGCCCCAGCATTTT
TRBJ2-2 NA TRBV28 NA CASSLGHPGELFF TGTGCCAGCAGTCTGGGACACCCCGGGGAGCTGTTTTTT
TRBJ1-2 NA TRBV9 NA CASSVVDGAGYTF TGTGCCAGCAGCGTAGTGGACGGCGCTGGCTACACCTTC
TRBJ1-1 NA TRBV6-5 TRBD1 CASSGQGAPNTEAFF TGTGCCAGCAGTGGACAGGGGGCCCCGAACACTGAAGCTTTCTTT
TRBJ2-3 NA TRBV9 TRBD2 CASSVGTSSVTDTQYF TGTGCCAGCAGCGTAGGGACTAGCTCTGTGACAGATACGCAGTATTTT
TRBJ2-1 NA TRBV7-9 NA CASRTQGPNEQFF TGTGCCAGCAGGACACAGGGACCCAATGAGCAGTTCTTC
TRBJ2-2 NA TRBV23-1 NA CASSQSVQGRPGELFF TGCGCCAGCAGTCAATCGGTACAGGGAAGGCCCGGGGAGCTGTTTTTT
TRBJ1-3 once TRBV6-1 NA CASTQTSGNTIYF TGTGCCAGCACCCAAACCTCTGGAAACACCATATATTTT
TRBJ2-1 NA TRBV10-1 NA CASSGSSTGRNNEQFF TGCGCCAGCAGTGGGTCCTCGACAGGTCGAAACAATGAGCAGTTCTTC
TRBJ1-5 once TRBV18 NA CASSLGRDGSNQPQHF TGTGCCAGCTCACTGGGACGGGACGGGAGCAATCAGCCCCAGCATTTT
TRBJ2-7 NA TRBV25-1 TRBD1 CASSEPDRGTGEQYF TGTGCCAGCAGTGAGCCCGACAGGGGGACTGGCGAGCAGTACTTC
TRBJ2-5 NA TRBV7-7 NA CASSAQTGARETQYF TGTGCTAGCAGCGCGCAAACGGGGGCTCGGGAGACCCAGTACTTC
TRBJ2-3 NA TRBV5-1 TRBD2 CASSLLREGTDTQYF TGCGCCAGCAGCTTGTTACGGGAGGGCACAGATACGCAGTATTTT
TRBJ1-3 NA TRBV6-5 NA CASSSQGSGNTIYF TGTGCCAGCAGTTCTCAGGGTTCTGGAAACACCATATATTTT
TRBJ1-4 NA TRBV9 NA CASSPDTPRELFF TGTGCCAGCAGCCCGGACACGCCGAGGGAACTGTTTTTT
TRBJ2-1 once TRBV9 TRBD2 CASSVWASGRNEQFF TGTGCCAGCAGCGTATGGGCTAGCGGGAGAAATGAGCAGTTCTTC
TRBJ2-7 NA TRBV6-5 TRBD2 CASSLAGGVDEQYF TGTGCCAGCAGTCTAGCGGGAGGAGTCGACGAGCAGTACTTC
TRBJ2-3 NA TRBV27 NA CASSFTTDTQYF TGTGCCAGCAGTTTCACCACAGATACGCAGTATTTT
TRBJ1-1 NA TRBV19 NA CASSLRTWGTNTEAFF TGTGCCAGTAGTCTCCGGACCTGGGGGACGAACACTGAAGCTTTCTTT
TRBJ2-7 NA TRBV27 NA CASSFRESSYEQYF TGTGCCAGCAGTTTCCGGGAGAGCTCCTACGAGCAGTACTTC
TRBJ2-2 NA TRBV27 NA CASSFATLRGELFF TGTGCCAGCAGTTTCGCGACACTGCGAGGGGAGCTGTTTTTT
TRBJ2-3 NA TRBV9 NA CASSVSGGTDTQYF TGTGCCAGCAGCGTTAGTGGGGGTACAGATACGCAGTATTTT
TRBJ2-1 once TRBV28 NA CASSPSAEQFF TGTGCCAGCAGTCCCAGCGCGGAGCAGTTCTTC
TRBJ2-7 NA TRBV29-1 TRBD1 CSVRGQAYEQYF TGCAGCGTTCGGGGACAGGCCTACGAGCAGTACTTC
TRBJ2-5 NA TRBV28 NA CATKVHGDQETQYF TGTGCCACCAAGGTTCACGGGGACCAAGAGACCCAGTACTTC
TRBJ2-1 NA TRBV28 NA CASSGGRSIYNEQFF TGTGCCAGCAGCGGGGGCAGGAGCATATACAATGAGCAGTTCTTC
TRBJ2-7 NA TRBV6-1 NA CASSEAVLRAGAYEQYF TGTGCCAGCAGTGAAGCGGTGTTGAGGGCAGGGGCCTACGAGCAGTACTTC
TRBJ1-2 NA TRBV27 NA CASSLEGDWGYTF TGTGCCAGCAGTTTAGAGGGGGATTGGGGCTACACCTTC
TRBJ2-1 NA TRBV7-8 NA CASSFRLGGSYNEQFF TGTGCCAGCAGCTTCAGACTAGGCGGCTCCTACAATGAGCAGTTCTTC
TRBJ1-2 NA TRBV10-3 NA CAISESKRGPANYGYTF TGTGCCATCAGTGAGTCGAAGCGTGGGCCTGCTAACTATGGCTACACCTTC
TRBJ2-5 NA TRBV7-3 TRBD2 CASSEGLAVGVETQYF TGTGCCAGCAGCGAGGGACTAGCGGTTGGGGTCGAGACCCAGTACTTC
TRBJ1-2 NA TRBV27 NA CASSITGANYGYTF TGTGCCAGCAGCATAACGGGGGCTAACTATGGCTACACCTTC
TRBJ1-5 few TRBV28 TRBD1 CASREYRGKSNQPQHF TGTGCCAGCAGGGAGTACAGGGGGAAGAGCAATCAGCCCCAGCATTTT
TRBJ2-1 NA TRBV2 TRBD1 CARLRQGAYNEQFF TGTGCCAGACTTCGACAGGGGGCCTACAATGAGCAGTTCTTC
TRBJ2-5 once TRBV13 NA CASSGYLGRSQETQYF TGTGCCAGCAGCGGTTACTTAGGACGGTCCCAAGAGACCCAGTACTTC
TRBJ2-2 few TRBV5-4 NA CASSKGDNWAGELFF TGTGCCAGCAGCAAGGGGGACAATTGGGCCGGGGAGCTGTTTTTT
TRBJ2-2 NA TRBV30 NA CAWGPTGELFF TGTGCCTGGGGTCCCACCGGGGAGCTGTTTTTT
TRBJ1-2 NA TRBV5-4 TRBD1 CASSLRDRYIDYGYTF TGTGCCAGCAGCTTACGGGACAGGTATATTGACTATGGCTACACCTTC
TRBJ2-2 NA TRBV7-9 TRBD1 CASSPTGQGDTGELFF TGTGCCAGCAGCCCGACAGGACAGGGGGACACCGGGGAGCTGTTTTTT
TRBJ2-3 NA TRBV9 TRBD2 CASGQPIPTSPDTQYF TGTGCGTCGGGGCAGCCCATACCGACTAGCCCAGATACGCAGTATTTT
TRBJ2-1 once TRBV7-9 TRBD1 CASSPGTVWDEQFF TGTGCCAGCAGCCCGGGGACAGTCTGGGATGAGCAGTTCTTC
TRBJ2-7 NA TRBV4-1 TRBD1 CASSQGAPDRAYEQYF TGCGCCAGCAGCCAAGGGGCCCCGGACAGGGCCTACGAGCAGTACTTC
TRBJ2-1 NA TRBV11-3 NA CASSLAGSSYNEQFF TGTGCCAGCAGCTTAGCGGGCAGCTCCTACAATGAGCAGTTCTTC
TRBJ2-7 NA TRBV10-2 TRBD2 CASSEDWAGGPRDEQYF TGCGCCAGCAGTGAGGACTGGGCGGGAGGGCCAAGGGACGAGCAGTACTTC
TRBJ2-5 NA TRBV11-2 TRBD2 CASSFSGSRETQYF TGTGCCAGCAGCTTTAGCGGGAGTAGAGAGACCCAGTACTTC